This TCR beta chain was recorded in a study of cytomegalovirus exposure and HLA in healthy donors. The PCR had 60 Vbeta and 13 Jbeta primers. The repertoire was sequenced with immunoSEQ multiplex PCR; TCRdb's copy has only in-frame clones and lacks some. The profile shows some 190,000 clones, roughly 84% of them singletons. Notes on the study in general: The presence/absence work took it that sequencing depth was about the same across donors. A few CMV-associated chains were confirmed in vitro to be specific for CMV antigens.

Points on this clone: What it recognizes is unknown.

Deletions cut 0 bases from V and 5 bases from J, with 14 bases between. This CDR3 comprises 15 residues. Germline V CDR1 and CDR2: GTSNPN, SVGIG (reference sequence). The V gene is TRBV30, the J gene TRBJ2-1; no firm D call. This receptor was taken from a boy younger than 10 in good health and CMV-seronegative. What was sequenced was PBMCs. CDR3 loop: CAWSVRPRIDNEQFF. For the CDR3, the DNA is TGTGCCTGGAGTGTAAGACCGAGGATCGACAATGAGCAGTTCTTC. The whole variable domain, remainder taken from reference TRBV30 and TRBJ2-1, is SQTIHQWPATLVQPVGSPLSLECTVEGTSNPNLYWYRQAAGRGLQLLFYSVGIGQISSEVPQNLSASRPQDRQFILSSKKLLLSDSGFYLCAWSVRPRIDNEQFFGPGTRLTVL.